The 21 T cell receptor beta chains in this list originate from one sample, sequenced in a study of T cell clonality in common variable immunodeficiency (dated by TCRdb to between 2014 and 2017). Library creation used the immunoSEQ multiplex PCR assay. Entries here come from immuneACCESS through TCRdb and include only in-frame sequences with V and J called. Some clones fail to appear in such tables; in the studies checked, an unresolved V gene covers under half of the shortfall, and the cause of the remainder is unknown. This sample has 45,000 to 60,000 clones, none of them a singleton. About 5.9% of the sample is held by the ten biggest clonotypes. The sequencing sample was made of peripheral blood mononuclear cells. These receptors were collected from a person aged 18-70 years in good health.

In this sample, this clone turned up many times. The DNA ends 3 residues before the CDR3 does, and the rest of the CDR3 is filled in from the germline J gene. The V and J genes are TRBV11-2 and TRBJ1-5; D remains unclear. The CDR3 sequence is 14 residues long. Germline values: CDR1 SGHAT, CDR2 FQNNGV. V gave up 0 bases and J gave up 3 bases, with 6 bases separating them. The sequenced part of the CDR3 DNA is TGTGCCAGCAGCTTAGATGGGCCCAATCAGCCC. This codes for CASSLDGPNQP. The full CDR3 sequence reads CASSLDGPNQPQHF. The full variable domain, completed using reference TRBV11-2 and TRBJ1-5, is EAGVAQSPRYKIIEKRQSVAFWCNPISGHATLYWYQQILGQGPKLLIQFQNNGVVDDSQLPKDRFSAERLKGVDSTLKIQPAKLEDSAVYLCASSLDGPNQPQHFGDGTRLSIL.

About this clone: The read falls 3 residues short of the CDR3 end, and the missing part is taken from the germline J gene. The chain uses TRBV18 and TRBJ1-1, with D tentatively TRBD1 (5 bases). Germline V CDR1 and CDR2: KGHSH, LQKENI. The V end was cut by 8 bases, the J end by 3 bases, with 10 bases between. The CDR3 sequence is 12 residues long. CDR3 sequence reads: CASGDRYTEAFF. The CDR3 DNA, read in part, is TGTGCCAGCGGCGACAGATACACTGAA.

This clone was seen repeatedly, ten times or more. The read ends 3 residues early relative to the CDR3; the germline J gene fills the gap. The rearrangement joins TRBV5-6 to TRBJ1-2, with 12 bases matching TRBD1. The ends lost 4 bases at V and 3 bases at J; junction bases unmatched: 4. The CDR3 sequence is 15 residues long. From germline, CDR1 is SGHDT and CDR2 YYEEEE. The DNA read from the CDR3 is TGTGCCAGCAGCCAGGGACAGGGGGCGGACTATGGC. Translating it yields CASSQGQGADYG. The entire CDR3 protein is CASSQGQGADYGYTF.

This clone came up many times. The read terminates 3 residues ahead of where the CDR3 ends, so the germline J gene completes it. The V and J genes are TRBV19 and TRBJ2-3; tentatively, D is TRBD1 (5 bases). Trimming cost V 3 bases and J 2 bases, with 9 bases left between them. Germline CDR1 LNHDA, CDR2 SQIVND (reference sequence). This CDR3 is built from 14 residues. The sequenced part of the CDR3 DNA is TGTGCCAGTAGTATCCACAGGACCACAGATACG. Translated, it gives CASSIHRTTDT. The whole CDR3 is CASSIHRTTDTQYF.

This clone was observed at least ten times. The read is 3 residues too short to cover the CDR3 end, so that end is filled in from the germline J gene. The V gene is TRBV12-5, the J gene TRBJ1-5; maybe TRBD1 (6 bases). This CDR3 contains 17 residues. The V gene's germline CDR1 is LGHNT and CDR2 FRNRAP. The V gene lost 2 bases and the J gene lost 2 bases, with 16 bases spanning the gap. The CDR3 bases that were read are TGTGCTAGTGGTTTGCGGGGAGGGGGAAGTGGCAATCAGCCC. This sequence encodes CASGLRGGGSGNQP. The whole CDR3 protein reads CASGLRGGGSGNQPQHF.

In its sample, this clone was seen many times. The read finishes 3 residues shy of the CDR3 end, and the germline J gene is used to complete it. The chain is built from TRBV5-1 and TRBJ2-1; D is possibly TRBD2 (6 bases). The V gene lost 4 bases and the J gene lost 7 bases, with 27 bases spanning the gap. The CDR3 extends over 18 amino acids. The germline V gene encodes CDR1 SGHRS and CDR2 YFSETQ. Incomplete CDR3 DNA: TGCGCCAGCAGCCTCGGTATAACAGGTACGGGGGTACGGAATGAG. This codes for CASSLGITGTGVRNE. The CDR3 as a whole reads CASSLGITGTGVRNEQFF. The full variable domain, its missing parts supplied by reference TRBV5-1 and TRBJ2-1, is KAGVTQTPRYLIKTRGQQVTLSCSPISGHRSVSWYQQTPGQGLQFLFEYFSETQRNKGNFPGRFSGRQFSNSRSEMNVSTLELGDSALYLCASSLGITGTGVRNEQFFGPGTRLTVL.

This clone was counted ten times or more. Read sequence stops 3 residues before the CDR3 end, and the germline J gene provides the missing end. The chain recombines TRBV20-1 with TRBJ1-4, with D unresolved. V lost 4 bases, J lost 4 bases, and 10 bases lay in between. The germline V gene encodes CDR1 DFQATT and CDR2 SNEGSKA (reference sequence). The CDR3 sequence is 13 residues long. CDR3 DNA, as far as it was read: TGCAGTGCTACCCGAACTAATAATGAAAAA. Translation gives CSATRTNNEK. The whole CDR3 is CSATRTNNEKLFF.

This clone was found many times. Read data end 3 residues before the CDR3 end; the end is taken from the germline J gene. The V call is TRBV4-2, the J call TRBJ2-2; tentative D call: TRBD2 (5 bases). The CDR3 totals 15 residues. Germline V gene sequence: CDR1 LGHNA, CDR2 YNFKEQ. Trimming removed 1 base from V and 4 bases from J, with 10 bases in between. The DNA read from the CDR3 is TGTGCCAGCAGCCAAGGGGCTAGCAGCACCGGGGAG. Its translation is CASSQGASSTGE. The entire CDR3 is CASSQGASSTGELFF.

This clone came up many times. The CDR3 region is CSARDLGGGDLETQYF. CDR3 DNA (partial): TGCAGTGCTAGAGATCTGGGCGGGGGGGATCTCGAGACC. The chain carries TRBV20-1 and TRBJ2-5, with 9 bases that match TRBD2. The read finishes 3 residues shy of the CDR3 end, and the germline J gene is used to complete it. The CDR3 totals 16 residues. With 0 bases clipped from V and 5 bases from J, the junction kept 10 bases outside the gene matches. The germline V gene has CDR1 DFQATT and CDR2 SNEGSKA (reference sequence).

This clone was detected many times. The read gets to within 3 residues of the CDR3 end, and the germline J gene fills in the rest. This chain joins TRBV18 and TRBJ1-4; D gene unclear. There are 14 residues in the CDR3. Trimming removed 4 bases from V and 0 bases from J, with 6 bases in between. Germline CDR1 is KGHSH and CDR2 is LQKENI. The CDR3 loop reads CASSQGSTNEKLFF. CDR3 DNA, as far as it was read: TGTGCCAGCTCACAAGGGTCAACTAATGAAAAA.

This clone was found many times. The observed sequence ends 3 residues before the CDR3 terminus, with the missing tail filled in from the germline J gene. The chain is built from TRBV5-1 and TRBJ2-1; tentatively, D is TRBD2 (6 bases). Germline loops: CDR1 SGHRS, CDR2 YFSETQ. Trimming took off 2 bases at V and 2 bases at J, with 17 bases between the two ends. The CDR3 consists of 17 residues. Partial CDR3 DNA: TGCGCCAGCAGCTTAAAGGCGGGGCCCGGGGCCTACAATGAG. Encoded protein: CASSLKAGPGAYNE. The entire CDR3 protein reads CASSLKAGPGAYNEQFF.

This clone was picked up many times. The CDR3 extends 3 residues past the end of the read, so its final part is completed from the germline J gene. The V gene is TRBV7-2, the J gene TRBJ2-5, with D tentatively TRBD1 (6 bases). Germline lookup yields CDR1 SGHTA and CDR2 FQGNSA. The CDR3 runs 15 residues. V shed 1 base and J shed 1 base, with 10 bases lying between them. This CDR3 is CASSLGGLPQETQYF. CDR3 bases read: TGTGCCAGCAGCTTAGGGGGGCTCCCCCAAGAGACC.

This clone was seen ten or more times. The covered CDR3 bases are TGCGCCAGCAGTGAGTCGGAGCAGGGGAGT. Translated: CASSESEQGS. The CDR3 as a whole reads CASSESEQGSYTF. V is TRBV10-1 and J is TRBJ1-2; a weak D match, TRBD1 (6 bases). Sequencing ends 3 residues short of the CDR3 end; the germline J gene provides the rest. The CDR3 extends over 13 amino acids. Germline V gives CDR1 WNHNN, CDR2 SYGVQD (reference sequence).

This clone turned up a few times. The read ends 3 residues early relative to the CDR3; the germline J gene fills the gap. The chain recombines TRBV5-1 with TRBJ1-2, with D possibly TRBD1 on 5 matching bases. The CDR3 spans 15 residues. Germline loops: CDR1 SGHRS, CDR2 YFSETQ. CDR3 DNA (partial): TGCGCCAGCAGCGGAGCCGGGACTGATGGAAGGGAC. Its translation is CASSGAGTDGRD. In full, the CDR3 is CASSGAGTDGRDYTF.

This clone showed up many times. The CDR3 goes on 3 residues after the read ends, and that part is filled in from the germline J gene. The chain carries TRBV7-6 and TRBJ1-5; TRBD1 is a possible D gene (6 bases). Germline assignment: CDR1 SGHVS and CDR2 FNYEAQ. The V end was cut by 8 bases, the J end by 0 bases, with 20 bases between. This CDR3 is 17 amino acids long. The covered CDR3 bases are TGTGCCAGCCAATACCGGGGGGGCCATTATAGCAATCAGCCC. Translating gives CASQYRGGHYSNQP. The full CDR3 is CASQYRGGHYSNQPQHF.

Comment on this clone: The read terminates 3 residues before the CDR3 end, so the remaining end is supplied by the germline J gene. In the same sample, other DNA sequences code for this CDR3. This rearrangement joins TRBV19 to TRBJ1-3, with D possibly being TRBD1 (5 bases). The CDR3 loop spans 15 amino acids. The V end lost 9 bases, the J end lost 0 bases, and 15 bases lay between the germline ends. Germline V CDR1 and CDR2: LNHDA, SQIVND (reference sequence). CDR3 loop: CASHSWGTSGNTIYF. The CDR3 DNA, read in part, is TGTGCCAGCCACAGCTGGGGCACCTCTGGAAACACC.

Many counts were recorded for this clone. Read sequence stops 3 residues before the CDR3 end, and the germline J gene provides the missing end. This chain uses TRBV6-2 or TRBV6-3 with TRBJ1-1, with TRBD1 identical over 7 bases. CDR3 length: 13 amino acids. Germline V lookup: CDR1 MNHEY, CDR2 SVGEGT. Trimming at V came to 8 bases and at J to 6 bases, leaving 9 bases not matched to a gene. CDR3 in amino acids: CASRGQLIPEAFF. The part of the CDR3 DNA that was read is TGTGCCAGCCGGGGACAGTTGATCCCTGAA.

Ten or more counts support this clone. The read finishes 3 residues shy of the CDR3 end, and the germline J gene is used to complete it. V gene TRBV6-4 combines with J gene TRBJ2-3, with TRBD2 identical over 10 bases. V shed 2 bases and J 6 bases; nucleotides not matched to a gene: 5. The CDR3 has 15 amino acids. The germline gives CDR1 MRHNA, CDR2 SNTAGT. Partial CDR3 DNA: TGTGCCAGCAGTGACCAAAGCGGGGGGGCCGATACG. This codes for CASSDQSGGADT. The full-length CDR3 reads as CASSDQSGGADTQYF.

This clone came up many times. The read terminates 3 residues before the CDR3 end, so the remaining end is supplied by the germline J gene. The V and J genes are TRBV12-3 or TRBV12-4 and TRBJ2-5; 8 bases map to TRBD2. The junction had 10 bases not matched to a gene; V was cut back by 5 bases and J by 5 bases. This CDR3 is 15 amino acids long. CDR3 loop: CASSIPGTSFETQYF. CDR3 DNA (partial): TGTGCCAGCAGTATACCCGGGACTAGTTTCGAGACC.

This clone was counted at least ten times. The read halts 3 residues ahead of the CDR3 end, with the missing end drawn from the germline J gene. This chain links TRBV7-9 with TRBJ1-4; 7 bases match TRBD1. Trimming at V came to 5 bases and at J to 8 bases, leaving 11 bases not matched to a gene. Germline V gene data show CDR1 as SEHNR and CDR2 as FQNEAQ (reference sequence). The CDR3 length is 15 residues. CDR3 bases read: TGTGCCAGCAGCCAACCGACAGGGTATGAGGAAAAA. This gives the protein CASSQPTGYEEK. The complete CDR3 sequence is CASSQPTGYEEKLFF.

The CDR3 reads CASSPAGGGPQHF. The DNA read from the CDR3 is TGTGCCAGCTCACCAGCCGGAGGGGGGCCC. This chain connects TRBV18 to TRBJ1-5; a weak D match, TRBD1 (6 bases). The read is 3 residues too short to cover the CDR3 end, so that end is filled in from the germline J gene. This CDR3 comprises 13 residues. Per germline, CDR1 KGHSH and CDR2 LQKENI. Deletions cut 2 bases from V and 9 bases from J, with 11 bases between.